This is a list of T cell receptor beta chains from one sample in a study of radiation and T cells in renal cell carcinoma. The assay was immunoSEQ multiplex PCR, and TCRdb's table has in-frame clones only and misses some. The sample yields fewer than 200,000 clones, about 87% seen once. The specimen was blood, collected from a patient whose treatment included radiotherapy and nephrectomy. Every receptor here comes from a woman aged 45-65 years with renal cell carcinoma. Both conserved end residues are trimmed from each CDR3.

v_gene: TRBV6-6; j_gene: TRBJ1-1; CDR3aa: ASSHRGGGSEAF
v_gene: TRBV7-3; j_gene: TRBJ2-2; CDR3aa: ASSPVLTGELF
v_gene: TRBV28; j_gene: TRBJ2-7; CDR3aa: ASSLGRTLLVLSYEQY
v_gene: TRBV6-1; j_gene: TRBJ1-6; CDR3aa: ASSDSAGSRNSPLH
v_gene: TRBV7-8; j_gene: TRBJ1-6; CDR3aa: ASSLDLGQSNSPLH
v_gene: TRBV7-2; j_gene: TRBJ1-1; CDR3aa: ASRGRPGGYSQAF
v_gene: TRBV10-3; j_gene: TRBJ2-1; CDR3aa: AISETHNEQF
v_gene: TRBV7-9; j_gene: TRBJ2-5; CDR3aa: ASSFSRLAGGIQETQY
v_gene: TRBV6-1; j_gene: TRBJ2-7; CDR3aa: ASSEYGTVASYEQY
v_gene: TRBV5-6; j_gene: TRBJ2-3; CDR3aa: ASSLAGVTSTDTQY
v_gene: TRBV5-1; j_gene: TRBJ2-2; CDR3aa: ASSGITGKITGELF
v_gene: TRBV9; j_gene: TRBJ2-1; CDR3aa: ASSVGGGASYNEQF
v_gene: TRBV7-2; j_gene: TRBJ1-1; CDR3aa: ASSLVAEGPEAF
v_gene: TRBV15; j_gene: TRBJ2-5; CDR3aa: ATSRGVRGTVETQY
v_gene: TRBV4-1; j_gene: TRBJ1-1; CDR3aa: ASSQNTEAF
v_gene: TRBV7-8; j_gene: TRBJ1-1; CDR3aa: ATRLISLGTEAF
v_gene: TRBV18; j_gene: TRBJ1-2; CDR3aa: ASSPDRRLPYGYT
v_gene: TRBV5-6; j_gene: TRBJ2-3; CDR3aa: ASSLGPGFDTQY
v_gene: TRBV5-4; j_gene: TRBJ2-1; CDR3aa: ASSQRLAGGYNEQF
v_gene: TRBV6-1; j_gene: TRBJ2-5; CDR3aa: ASSERDRQETQY
v_gene: TRBV19; j_gene: TRBJ1-6; CDR3aa: ASSILVGPAPLH
v_gene: TRBV7-3; j_gene: TRBJ1-1; CDR3aa: ASSLVGRGRTSEAF
v_gene: TRBV4-1; j_gene: TRBJ2-7; CDR3aa: ASSLQGVPYEQY
v_gene: TRBV9; j_gene: TRBJ2-7; CDR3aa: ASSVAPAAYEQY
v_gene: TRBV6-5; j_gene: TRBJ2-1; CDR3aa: ASSYALAGSSGQF
v_gene: TRBV19; j_gene: TRBJ2-1; CDR3aa: ASSIPDRAGSNEQF
v_gene: TRBV7-2; j_gene: TRBJ1-1; CDR3aa: ASSFHTEAF
v_gene: TRBV5-6; j_gene: TRBJ2-6; CDR3aa: ASSSGPSGANVLT
v_gene: TRBV9; j_gene: TRBJ1-6; CDR3aa: ASSVAGSETPLH
v_gene: TRBV11-2; j_gene: TRBJ2-7; CDR3aa: ASSLDTASGPQGVQY
v_gene: TRBV7-2; j_gene: TRBJ2-6; CDR3aa: ASSLSSGANVLT
v_gene: TRBV10-3; j_gene: TRBJ1-1; CDR3aa: AISEPPGRTEAF
v_gene: TRBV2; j_gene: TRBJ1-1; CDR3aa: ASRQGPNEAF
v_gene: TRBV5-1; j_gene: TRBJ2-6; CDR3aa: ASSLVGFQSSGANVLT
v_gene: TRBV18; j_gene: TRBJ2-7; CDR3aa: ASSPRGTGDEQY
v_gene: TRBV15; j_gene: TRBJ2-2; CDR3aa: ATSREGSTTGELF
v_gene: TRBV4-1; j_gene: TRBJ2-1; CDR3aa: ASSQERGGAHSNNEQF
v_gene: TRBV5-1; j_gene: TRBJ2-1; CDR3aa: ASSSLGYEQF
v_gene: TRBV18; j_gene: TRBJ2-1; CDR3aa: ASSAHKYNEQF
v_gene: TRBV11-2; j_gene: TRBJ1-2; CDR3aa: ASSPIGGQGAPDGYT
v_gene: TRBV4-3; j_gene: TRBJ1-2; CDR3aa: ASSQERGDGYT
v_gene: TRBV6-5; j_gene: TRBJ1-4; CDR3aa: ASSYAQGGEKLF
v_gene: TRBV6-1; j_gene: TRBJ1-2; CDR3aa: ASSEVQGGYGYT
v_gene: TRBV6-5; j_gene: TRBJ2-5; CDR3aa: ASRAGQGSGETQY
v_gene: TRBV13; j_gene: TRBJ1-2; CDR3aa: ASSSDRGLYGYT
v_gene: TRBV9; j_gene: TRBJ2-5; CDR3aa: ASSVEEVWETQY
v_gene: TRBV6-1; j_gene: TRBJ2-2; CDR3aa: ASSGTRTPGELF
v_gene: TRBV11-2; j_gene: TRBJ2-7; CDR3aa: ASSRTGTFYEQY
v_gene: TRBV10-3; j_gene: TRBJ1-5; CDR3aa: AISESLGIGNQPQH
v_gene: TRBV19; j_gene: TRBJ1-1; CDR3aa: ASTTTANTEAF
v_gene: TRBV9; j_gene: TRBJ2-7; CDR3aa: ASSVGNQGGEQY
v_gene: TRBV6-5; j_gene: TRBJ2-7; CDR3aa: ASTRLAGAGYEQY
v_gene: TRBV4-3; j_gene: TRBJ1-3; CDR3aa: ASSQGTGSRSGNTIY
v_gene: TRBV5-5; j_gene: TRBJ2-7; CDR3aa: ASSLRSWRQGYEQY
v_gene: TRBV14; j_gene: TRBJ2-1; CDR3aa: ASSQVDSLNEQF